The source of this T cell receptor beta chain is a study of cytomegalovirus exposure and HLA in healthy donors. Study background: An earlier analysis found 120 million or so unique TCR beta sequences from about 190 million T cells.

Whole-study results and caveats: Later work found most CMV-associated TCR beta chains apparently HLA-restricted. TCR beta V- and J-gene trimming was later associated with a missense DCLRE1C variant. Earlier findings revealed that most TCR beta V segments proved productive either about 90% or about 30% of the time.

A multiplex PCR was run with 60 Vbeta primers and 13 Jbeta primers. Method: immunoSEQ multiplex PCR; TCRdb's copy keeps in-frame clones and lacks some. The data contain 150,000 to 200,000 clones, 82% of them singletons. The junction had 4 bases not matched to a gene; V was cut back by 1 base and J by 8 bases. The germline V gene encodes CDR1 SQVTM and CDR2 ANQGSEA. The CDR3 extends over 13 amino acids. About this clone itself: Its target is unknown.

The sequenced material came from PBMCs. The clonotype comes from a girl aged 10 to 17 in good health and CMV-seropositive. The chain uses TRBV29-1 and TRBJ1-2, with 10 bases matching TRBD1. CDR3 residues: CSVEGGTGVGYTF. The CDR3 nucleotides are TGCAGCGTTGAAGGCGGGACAGGGGTGGGCTACACCTTC.